Listed below are T cell receptor beta chains from one sample, sequenced in a study of T cell repertoires in cytomegalovirus infection. TCRdb fed the reads into MiXCR, producing one record per CDR3 protein. The sample consists of hundreds of thousands of distinct CDR3 sequences, about 44% of them appearing once. Antigens for these TCRs are unknown. The specimen was cultured PBMCs, collected from culture after CMV antigen stimulation. The origin of the receptors is a human donor in good health (CMV status not recorded). Some clones in this sample may be carry-over from other donors' samples. The CDR3 runs from the conserved cysteine through the conserved F or W. The D gene is left open where the match is weak. Some rows mark clone size as missing; the rest say once, few, many or name a class of expanded clone.

V gene,D gene,J gene,clone size,CDR3 DNA,CDR3 protein
TRBV4-1,TRBD2,TRBJ2-5,-,TGCGCCAGCAGCCACCGAAATCTAGCGGGGGGCGTCTCAGAGACCCAGTACTTC,CASSHRNLAGGVSETQYF
TRBV7-2,TRBD2,TRBJ2-1,-,TGTGCCAGCAGCCGACTAGCGGGAGCGGGTGAGCAGTTCTTC,CASSRLAGAGEQFF
TRBV6-2/TRBV6-3,-,TRBJ2-2,-,TGTGCCAGCAGTTACTGGGGGGAGCTGTTTTTT,CASSYWGELFF
TRBV4-2,-,TRBJ1-5,few,TGTGCCAGCAGCCAAGATTGGCCGGGGGGACAGCCCCAGCATTTT,CASSQDWPGGQPQHF
TRBV7-2,-,TRBJ2-3,-,TGTGCCAGCAGCTTTGTCAGTTCTGGTGGAGATACGCAGTATTTT,CASSFVSSGGDTQYF
TRBV20-1,TRBD1,TRBJ2-7,few,TGCAGTGCTGGAACGGGACAGGGAGGATTCTCCTACGAGCAGTACTTC,CSAGTGQGGFSYEQYF
TRBV7-2,TRBD2,TRBJ2-3,-,TGTGCCAGCAGCTTTTCTAGCGGGGGCGACCTTAATACGCAGTATTTT,CASSFSSGGDLNTQYF
TRBV7-6,-,TRBJ2-1,-,TGTGCCAGCAGCTTAGTAGGGGCTAGCGTCTACAATGAGCAGTTCTTC,CASSLVGASVYNEQFF
TRBV4-1,-,TRBJ2-5,few,TGCGCCAGCAGCCATCCCTCCGGGACACAAGAGACCCAGTACTTC,CASSHPSGTQETQYF
TRBV7-2,-,TRBJ2-5,few,TGTGCCAGCAGCGTCCGATACAGGTTACAAGAGACCCAGTACTTC,CASSVRYRLQETQYF
TRBV7-6,-,TRBJ2-1,-,TGTGCCAGCAGCCCCAGGGGAGGGGATGAGCAGTTCTTC,CASSPRGGDEQFF
TRBV6-1,-,TRBJ1-6,-,TGTGCCAGCAGGGCGCCCATCCCCCTCTCCTATAATTCACCCCTCCACTTT,CASRAPIPLSYNSPLHF
TRBV4-3,TRBD1,TRBJ2-2,-,TGCGCCAGCAGCCAGGAAACAGGGGACACCGGGGAGCTGTTTTTT,CASSQETGDTGELFF
TRBV7-8,-,TRBJ2-5,-,TGTGCCAGCAGCCTTGTCAGGGAGGCCGAGACCCAGTACTTC,CASSLVREAETQYF
TRBV7-8,TRBD1,TRBJ2-1,many,TGTGCCAGCACCACGGGACAGATTGATGAGCAGTTCTTC,CASTTGQIDEQFF
TRBV12-3/TRBV12-4,-,TRBJ2-7,-,TGTGCCAGCAGTCCCTCCCCGACAGCCCTGGGCGAGCAGTACTTC,CASSPSPTALGEQYF
TRBV7-2,-,TRBJ2-4,many,TGTGCCAGCAGCTCCCGGGCGGGAAACATTCAGTACTTC,CASSSRAGNIQYF
TRBV27,-,TRBJ2-5,-,TGTGCCAGCAGTCCCCGGGACAAGGCGACCCAGTACTTC,CASSPRDKATQYF
TRBV19,-,TRBJ1-1,few,TGTGCCAGTAAGTGGCTGACGAACACTGAAGCTTTCTTT,CASKWLTNTEAFF
TRBV6-1,TRBD1,TRBJ1-1,-,TGTGCCAGCAGACCTCTAACCTGGACAGGGCCGCGTGGGTATGGCACTGAAGCTTTCTTT,CASRPLTWTGPRGYGTEAFF
TRBV7-8,TRBD1,TRBJ2-5,-,TGTGCCAGCACCCCGGGACAGCAAGAGACCCAGTACTTC,CASTPGQQETQYF
TRBV11-2,-,TRBJ2-7,-,TGTGCCAGCAGCCCCAGGGTTTCCGTCTACGAGCAGTACTTC,CASSPRVSVYEQYF
TRBV6-5,-,TRBJ2-3,-,TGTGCCAGCAGGAGGGGTCCGGATACGCAGTATTTT,CASRRGPDTQYF
TRBV6-5,-,TRBJ2-7,-,TGTGCCAGCAGTTACTCGAGGCTCCCCAGAGAGCAGTACTTC,CASSYSRLPREQYF